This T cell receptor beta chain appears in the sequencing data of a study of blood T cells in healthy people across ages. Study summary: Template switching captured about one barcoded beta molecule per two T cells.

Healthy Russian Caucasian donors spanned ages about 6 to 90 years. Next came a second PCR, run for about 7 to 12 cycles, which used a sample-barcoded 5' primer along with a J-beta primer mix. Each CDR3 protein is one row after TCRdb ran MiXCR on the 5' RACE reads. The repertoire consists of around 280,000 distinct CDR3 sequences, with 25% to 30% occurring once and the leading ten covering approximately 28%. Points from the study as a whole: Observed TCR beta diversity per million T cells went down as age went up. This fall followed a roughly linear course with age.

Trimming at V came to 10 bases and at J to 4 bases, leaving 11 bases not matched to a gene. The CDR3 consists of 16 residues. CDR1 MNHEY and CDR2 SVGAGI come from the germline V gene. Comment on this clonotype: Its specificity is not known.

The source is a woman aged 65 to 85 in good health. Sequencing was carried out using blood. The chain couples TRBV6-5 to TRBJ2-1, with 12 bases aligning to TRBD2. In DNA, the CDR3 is TGTGCCACCCAGTTACGGACTAGCGGGATTTACAATGAGCAGTTCTTC. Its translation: CATQLRTSGIYNEQFF.